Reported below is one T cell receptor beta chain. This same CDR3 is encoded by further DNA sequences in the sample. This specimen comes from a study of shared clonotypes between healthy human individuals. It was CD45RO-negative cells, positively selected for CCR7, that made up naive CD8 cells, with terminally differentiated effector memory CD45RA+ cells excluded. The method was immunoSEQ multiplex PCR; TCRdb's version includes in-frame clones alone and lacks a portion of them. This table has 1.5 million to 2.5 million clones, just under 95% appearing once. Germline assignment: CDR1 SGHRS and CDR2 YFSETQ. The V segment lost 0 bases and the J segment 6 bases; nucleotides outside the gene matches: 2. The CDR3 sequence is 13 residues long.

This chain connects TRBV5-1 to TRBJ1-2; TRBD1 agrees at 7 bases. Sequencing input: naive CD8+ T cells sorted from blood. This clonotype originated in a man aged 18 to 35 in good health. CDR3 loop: CASSLGQGDGYTF. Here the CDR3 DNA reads TGCGCCAGCAGCTTGGGACAGGGCGATGGCTACACCTTC.